These 18 T cell receptor beta chains share one sample of origin, sequenced in a study of cytomegalovirus exposure and HLA in healthy donors. PCR employed 60 Vbeta and 13 Jbeta primers. Clones were sequenced by immunoSEQ multiplex PCR, and TCRdb holds only the in-frame ones, with some missing. Among 100,000 to 150,000 clones listed, 65% to 80% were seen once. The sequenced sample consisted of PBMCs. Receptor source: a man aged 25-45 years in good health and CMV-seronegative.

The rearrangement uses TRBV10-3 and TRBJ2-3; TRBD1 agrees at 8 bases. In germline, CDR1 is ENHRY, CDR2 SYGVKD. This CDR3 region has 14 residues. Trimming at V came to 7 bases and at J to 3 bases, leaving 6 bases not matched to a gene. CDR3 loop: CAITRDRGTDTQYF. The CDR3 nucleotides read TGTGCCATCACCCGAGACAGGGGTACAGATACGCAGTATTTT.

The V and J genes are TRBV19 and TRBJ2-1; D might be TRBD2 (6 bases). This CDR3 has 13 residues. Per germline, CDR1 LNHDA and CDR2 SQIVND (reference sequence). Trimming cost V 5 bases and J 9 bases, with 14 bases left between them. This chain's CDR3 is CASSLGLWGEQFF. CDR3 bases: TGTGCCAGTAGTCTGGGACTCTGGGGTGAGCAGTTCTTC. The full variable domain, completed using reference TRBV19 and TRBJ2-1, is DGGITQSPKYLFRKEGQNVTLSCEQNLNHDAMYWYRQDPGQGLRLIYYSQIVNDFQKGDIAEGYSVSREKKESFPLTVTSAQKNPTAFYLCASSLGLWGEQFFGPGTRLTVL.

The chain carries TRBV13 and TRBJ1-1, with unresolved D. This CDR3 is 14 amino acids long. V was trimmed by 3 bases and J by 3 bases, leaving 11 bases between them. CDR1 is PRHDT, CDR2 FYEKMQ, per germline (reference sequence). CDR3 amino acids: CASSFQPRDTEAFF. The DNA of the CDR3 is TGTGCCAGCAGCTTCCAGCCCCGGGACACTGAAGCTTTCTTT.

About this clone itself: Other DNA sequences from this sample encode an identical CDR3 as well. The rearrangement links TRBV9 to TRBJ1-2; weak D call: TRBD1 (5 bases). V lost 0 bases and J lost 11, with 14 bases in between. From germline, CDR1 is SGDLS and CDR2 YYNGEE. The CDR3 spans 13 residues. The CDR3 protein is CASSVGAGPGYTF. CDR3 in DNA: TGTGCCAGCAGCGTAGGGGCAGGGCCGGGTTACACCTTC. Filled out from reference TRBV9 and TRBJ1-2, the complete variable domain reads DSGVTQTPKHLITATGQRVTLRCSPRSGDLSVYWYQQSLDQGLQFLIQYYNGEERAKGNILERFSAQQFPDLHSELNLSSLELGDSALYFCASSVGAGPGYTFGSGTRLTVV.

The J gene is TRBJ1-4, the V gene TRBV5-1, with 7 bases identical to TRBD1. The CDR3 is 15 amino acids. J gave up 7 bases and V 2 bases, and 8 bases lay outside the gene matches. CDR1 is SGHRS, CDR2 YFSETQ, per germline. The DNA for the CDR3 is TGCGCCAGCAGCTTCGGGTCAGGGGGTAGTGAAAAACTGTTTTTT. Protein product: CASSFGSGGSEKLFF.

J is TRBJ2-1 and V is TRBV7-6; D is possibly TRBD2 (6 bases). This CDR3 has 15 residues. Germline loops: CDR1 SGHVS, CDR2 FNYEAQ. The V gene lost 5 bases and the J gene lost 5 bases, with 16 bases spanning the gap. CDR3 loop: CASSALRERNNEQFF. Written as DNA, the CDR3 is TGTGCCAGCAGCGCCCTACGGGAGAGGAACAATGAGCAGTTCTTC.

The chain carries TRBV10-1 and TRBJ2-2, with D perhaps matching TRBD2 (5 bases). Germline CDR1 reads WNHNN; CDR2 reads SYGVQD (reference sequence). Trimming stripped 3 bases from V and 1 base from J, with 9 bases between. The CDR3 consists of 15 residues. This CDR3 is CASSESGKNTGELFF. CDR3 nucleotide sequence: TGCGCCAGCAGTGAATCCGGGAAGAACACCGGGGAGCTGTTTTTT.

The genes are TRBV9 and TRBJ1-1; D remains unclear. Germline-derived CDR1 and CDR2 are SGDLS and YYNGEE. The CDR3 has 13 amino acids. V lost 0 bases and J 4 bases, leaving 7 bases between the germline ends. CDR3 DNA: TGTGCCAGCAGCGTAGCTGGGAGCACTGAAGCTTTCTTT. As protein: CASSVAGSTEAFF.

The chain joins TRBV19 to TRBJ1-5, with a weak D call TRBD1 (6 bases). Trimming removed 4 bases from V and 0 bases from J, with 16 bases in between. There are 17 residues in the CDR3. CDR1 is LNHDA, CDR2 SQIVND, per germline (reference sequence). As DNA, the CDR3 is TGTGCCAGTAGTAGGCCCTGGGGGGGACATAGCAATCAGCCCCAGCATTTT. Translated: CASSRPWGGHSNQPQHF.

This clone was detected a few times. The genes are TRBV6-6 and TRBJ1-1, with D unclear. The CDR3 is 12 residues long. The V gene lost 8 bases and the J gene lost 1 base, with 8 bases spanning the gap. Germline assignment: CDR1 MNHNY and CDR2 SVGAGI (reference sequence). CDR3 protein: CASGRENTEAFF. DNA for the CDR3: TGTGCCAGCGGCCGGGAGAACACTGAAGCTTTCTTT.

CDR3 DNA sequence: TGTGCCAGTAGTACAGATGCGGGCGCTTTTCCCCAGCATTTT. Amino acids: CASSTDAGAFPQHF. The gene calls are TRBV19 and TRBJ1-5; D is ambiguous. Germline V CDR1 and CDR2: LNHDA, SQIVND (reference sequence). The CDR3 sequence is 14 residues long. V was pared by 4 bases and J by 10 bases, with 17 bases between.

The chain carries TRBV10-3 and TRBJ1-4; a possible D gene is TRBD1 (5 bases). Germline lookup yields CDR1 ENHRY and CDR2 SYGVKD. Trimming stripped 3 bases from V and 8 bases from J, with 7 bases between. The CDR3 is 12 residues long. The CDR3 nucleotides read TGTGCCATCAGTGACTCAGGGGAAAAACTGTTTTTT. Protein: CAISDSGEKLFF.

The chain couples TRBV11-2 to TRBJ1-1, with 9 nucleotides matching TRBD1. J gave up 7 bases and V 5 bases, and 5 bases lay outside the gene matches. Germline loops: CDR1 SGHAT, CDR2 FQNNGV. The CDR3 spans 13 residues. CDR3 sequence reads: CASSPGTGNEAFF. DNA for the CDR3: TGTGCCAGCAGCCCGGGGACAGGGAATGAAGCTTTCTTT.

This rearrangement joins TRBV28 to TRBJ1-3; no reliable D call. This CDR3 has 15 amino acids. From germline, CDR1 is MDHEN and CDR2 SYDVKM. V dropped 7 bases and J dropped 7 bases, with 20 bases sitting between them. The CDR3 DNA follows: TGTGCCAGCACCACCCAAGGTGGGTCGAGGAACACCATATATTTT. It translates to CASTTQGGSRNTIYF.

This chain links TRBV30 with TRBJ2-5; D is perhaps TRBD2 (6 bases). V was cut by 2 bases and J by 2 bases, with 6 bases left in between. CDR1 is GTSNPN, CDR2 SVGIG, per germline (reference sequence). The CDR3 spans 12 residues. The CDR3 protein is CAWSRGQETQYF. Written as DNA, the CDR3 is TGTGCCTGGAGTCGGGGGCAAGAGACCCAGTACTTC.

This sequence joins TRBV19 and TRBJ2-7; 9 bases are a match to TRBD1. J gave up 7 bases and V 4 bases, and 14 bases lay outside the gene matches. This CDR3 has 16 residues. Germline-derived CDR1 and CDR2 are LNHDA and SQIVND (reference sequence). CDR3 nucleotides: TGTGCCAGTAGTACGCTCCCGGGACAGGGACAACAGGAGCAGTACTTC. Protein sequence: CASSTLPGQGQQEQYF.

This clone was detected only once. The CDR3 is CASSPRGGTYNEQFF. CDR3 nucleotide sequence: TGTGCCAGTAGCCCCCGTGGCGGTACCTACAATGAGCAGTTCTTC. The gene calls are TRBV19 and TRBJ2-1, with D unresolved. Germline V gives CDR1 LNHDA, CDR2 SQIVND (reference sequence). V gave up 6 bases and J gave up 2 bases, with 14 bases separating them. The CDR3 consists of 15 residues. The variable domain in full, with the rest retrieved from reference TRBV19 and TRBJ2-1, is DGGITQSPKYLFRKEGQNVTLSCEQNLNHDAMYWYRQDPGQGLRLIYYSQIVNDFQKGDIAEGYSVSREKKESFPLTVTSAQKNPTAFYLCASSPRGGTYNEQFFGPGTRLTVL.

The rearrangement links TRBV28 to TRBJ1-3; D may be TRBD1 (6 bases). Germline V gene data show CDR1 as MDHEN and CDR2 as SYDVKM. The CDR3 is made up of 16 amino acids. With 2 bases removed from V and 0 bases from J, the gap between germline ends came to 11 bases. CDR3 sequence: CASSLPTGHSGNTIYF. DNA for the CDR3: TGTGCCAGCAGTTTACCGACAGGCCACTCTGGAAACACCATATATTTT.